This T cell receptor beta chain came from a study of T cells after yellow fever vaccination. Study-level findings and limits: At 95% to 98% for CD4 and 70% to 90% for CD8, most primary-vaccination clones showed up again after the booster. Contamination by abundant bulk-population clonotypes could be present in FACS-sorted repertoires.

The length of the CDR3 is 17 residues. With 7 bases removed from V and 4 bases from J, the gap between germline ends came to 22 bases. Germline V CDR1 and CDR2: MGHRA, YSYEKL. TCRdb redid the calling of the 5' RACE reads with MiXCR, one entry per CDR3 protein. The sample contains about 350,000 distinct CDR3 sequences, approximately 8% of which appear only once. This clonotype was found many times. Its antigen remains unknown. The chain uses TRBV4-1 and TRBJ2-2; D assignment may be TRBD1 or TRBD2 (5 bases each). This sample comprised PBMCs, obtained approximately 40 days after the first yellow fever vaccination. The sequence came from a man aged 18-30 years who received the YFV17D yellow fever vaccine. Here the CDR3 DNA reads TGCGCCAGCACGCCCGGGGACGGGAAGAGGGTCACCGGGGAGCTGTTTTTT. Its translation: CASTPGDGKRVTGELFF.